The sequence of this T cell receptor beta chain was determined in a study of T cell responses to AZD1222 COVID-19 vaccine. V was pared by 2 bases and J by 4 bases, with 14 bases between. This CDR3 has 16 residues. The germline V gene encodes CDR1 MNHEY and CDR2 SVGAGI. Sequencing used immunoSEQ multiplex PCR; TCRdb keeps in-frame clones, though not all of them. Of around 60,000 clones in the sample, roughly four fifths are singletons; the top ten hold approximately 26%. The rearrangement uses TRBV6-5 and TRBJ1-4, with D perhaps TRBD1 (5 bases). The sequencing used peripheral blood, collected 28 days after the second AZD1222 dose. The TCR sequence derives from an adult who received the AZD1222 COVID-19 vaccine. CDR3 sequence: CASSYTAGTYNEKLFF. The CDR3 coding sequence is TGTGCCAGCAGTTACACCGCCGGGACTTATAATGAAAAACTGTTTTTT.